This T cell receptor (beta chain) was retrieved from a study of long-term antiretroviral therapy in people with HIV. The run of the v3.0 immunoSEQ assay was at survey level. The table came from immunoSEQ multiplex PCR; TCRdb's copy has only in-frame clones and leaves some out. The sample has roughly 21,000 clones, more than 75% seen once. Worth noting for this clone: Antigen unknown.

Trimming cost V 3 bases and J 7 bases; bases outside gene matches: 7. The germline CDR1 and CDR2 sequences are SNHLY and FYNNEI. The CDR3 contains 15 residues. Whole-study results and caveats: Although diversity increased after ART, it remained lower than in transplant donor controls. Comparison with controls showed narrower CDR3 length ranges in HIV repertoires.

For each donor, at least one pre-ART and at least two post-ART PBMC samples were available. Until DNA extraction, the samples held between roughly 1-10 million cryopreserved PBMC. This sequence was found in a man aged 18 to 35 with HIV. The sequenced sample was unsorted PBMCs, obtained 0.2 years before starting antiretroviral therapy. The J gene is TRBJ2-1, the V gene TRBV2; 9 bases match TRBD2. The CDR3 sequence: CASSEGLATGNEQFF. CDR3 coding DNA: TGTGCCAGCAGTGAGGGACTAGCTACGGGAAATGAGCAGTTCTTC.